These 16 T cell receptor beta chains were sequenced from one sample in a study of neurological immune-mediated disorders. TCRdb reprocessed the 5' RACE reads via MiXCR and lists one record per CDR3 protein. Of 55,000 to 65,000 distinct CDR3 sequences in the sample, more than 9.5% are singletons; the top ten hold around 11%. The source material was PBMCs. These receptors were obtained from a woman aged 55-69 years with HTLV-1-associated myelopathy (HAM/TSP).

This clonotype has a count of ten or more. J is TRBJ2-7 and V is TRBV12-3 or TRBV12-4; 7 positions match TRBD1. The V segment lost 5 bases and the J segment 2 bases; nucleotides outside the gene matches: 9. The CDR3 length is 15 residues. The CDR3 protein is CASSPPTGSAYEQYF. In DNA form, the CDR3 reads TGTGCCAGCAGTCCACCGACAGGGTCGGCCTACGAGCAGTACTTC.

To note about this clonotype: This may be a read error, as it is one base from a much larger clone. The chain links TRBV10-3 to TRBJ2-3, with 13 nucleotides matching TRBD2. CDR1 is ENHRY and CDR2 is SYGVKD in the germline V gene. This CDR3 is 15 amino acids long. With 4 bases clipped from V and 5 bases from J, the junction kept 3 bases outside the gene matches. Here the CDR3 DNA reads TGTGCCATCAGTGGGACTAGCGGGAGTATAGATACGCAGTATTTT. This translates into CAISGTSGSIDTQYF.

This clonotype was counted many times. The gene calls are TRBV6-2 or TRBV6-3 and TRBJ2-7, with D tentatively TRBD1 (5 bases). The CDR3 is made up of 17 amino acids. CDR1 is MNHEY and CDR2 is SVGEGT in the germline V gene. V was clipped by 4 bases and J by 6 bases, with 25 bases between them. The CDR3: CASSLHAERTLGGEQYF. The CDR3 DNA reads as TGTGCCAGCAGTTTACACGCAGAACGGACACTGGGTGGCGAGCAGTACTTC.

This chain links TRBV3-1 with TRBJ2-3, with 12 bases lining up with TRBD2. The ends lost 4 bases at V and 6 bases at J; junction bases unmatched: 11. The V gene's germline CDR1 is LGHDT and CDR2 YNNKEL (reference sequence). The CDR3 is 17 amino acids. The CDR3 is CASSPRLAGDHGDTQYF. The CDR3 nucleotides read TGTGCCAGCAGCCCCAGACTAGCGGGAGATCATGGGGATACGCAGTATTTT.

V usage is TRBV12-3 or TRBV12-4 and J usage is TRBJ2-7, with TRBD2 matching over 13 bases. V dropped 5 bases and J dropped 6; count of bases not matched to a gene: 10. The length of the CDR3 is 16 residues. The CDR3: CASSQRWTSGSLEQYF. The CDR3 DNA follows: TGTGCCAGCAGTCAACGATGGACTAGCGGGAGTCTCGAGCAGTACTTC.

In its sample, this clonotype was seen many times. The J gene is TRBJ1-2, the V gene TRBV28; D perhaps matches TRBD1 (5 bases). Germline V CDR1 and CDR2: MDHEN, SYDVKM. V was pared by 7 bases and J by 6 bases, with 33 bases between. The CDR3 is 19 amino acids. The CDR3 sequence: CASKTHIRAQAHPGHGYTF. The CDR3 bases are TGTGCCAGCAAAACACACATTCGGGCACAGGCGCACCCGGGGCATGGCTACACCTTC.

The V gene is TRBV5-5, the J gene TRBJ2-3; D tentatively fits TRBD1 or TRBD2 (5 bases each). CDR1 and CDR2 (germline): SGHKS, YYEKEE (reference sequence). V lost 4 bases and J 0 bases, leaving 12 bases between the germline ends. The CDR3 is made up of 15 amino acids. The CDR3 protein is CASSNEGPSTDTQYF. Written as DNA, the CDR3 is TGTGCCAGCAGCAATGAGGGACCTAGCACAGATACGCAGTATTTT.

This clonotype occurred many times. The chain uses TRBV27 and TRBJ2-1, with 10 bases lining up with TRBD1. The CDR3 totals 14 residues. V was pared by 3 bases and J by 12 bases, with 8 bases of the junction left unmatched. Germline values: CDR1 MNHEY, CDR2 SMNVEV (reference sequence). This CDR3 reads CASSLTGGDFGQFF. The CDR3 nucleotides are TGTGCCAGCAGTTTGACAGGGGGCGATTTCGGGCAGTTCTTC.

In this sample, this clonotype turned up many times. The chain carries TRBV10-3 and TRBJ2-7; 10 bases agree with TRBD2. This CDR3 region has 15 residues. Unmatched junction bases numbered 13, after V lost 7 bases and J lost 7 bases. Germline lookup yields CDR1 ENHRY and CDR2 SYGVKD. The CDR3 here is CAITPGSGRAQEQYF. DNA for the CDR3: TGTGCCATCACGCCGGGGAGCGGGAGGGCGCAGGAGCAGTACTTC.

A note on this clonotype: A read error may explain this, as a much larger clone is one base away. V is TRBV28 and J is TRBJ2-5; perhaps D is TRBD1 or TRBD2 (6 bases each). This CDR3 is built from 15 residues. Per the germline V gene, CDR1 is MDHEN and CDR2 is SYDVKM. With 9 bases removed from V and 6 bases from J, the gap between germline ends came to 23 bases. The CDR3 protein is CARTTPGALAKTQYF. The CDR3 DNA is TGTGCCAGAACCACCCCAGGGGCCCTAGCGAAGACCCAGTACTTC.

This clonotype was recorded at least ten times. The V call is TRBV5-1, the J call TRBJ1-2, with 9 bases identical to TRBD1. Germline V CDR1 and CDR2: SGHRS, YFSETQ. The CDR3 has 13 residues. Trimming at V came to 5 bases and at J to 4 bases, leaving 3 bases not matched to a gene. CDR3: CASRTTGGYGYTF. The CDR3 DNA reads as TGCGCCAGCAGGACGACAGGGGGCTATGGCTACACCTTC.

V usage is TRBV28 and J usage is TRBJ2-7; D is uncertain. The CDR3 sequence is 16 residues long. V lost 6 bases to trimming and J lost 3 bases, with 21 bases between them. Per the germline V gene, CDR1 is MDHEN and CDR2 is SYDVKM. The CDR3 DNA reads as TGTGCCAGCAGGTCCGCTCTAGTGGGCATAGTCTACGAGCAGTACTTC. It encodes CASRSALVGIVYEQYF.

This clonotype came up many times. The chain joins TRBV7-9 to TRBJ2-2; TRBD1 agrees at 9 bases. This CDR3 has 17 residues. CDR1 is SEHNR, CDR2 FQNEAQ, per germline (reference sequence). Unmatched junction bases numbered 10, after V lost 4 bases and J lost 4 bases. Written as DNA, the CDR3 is TGTGCCAGCAGCTCGGACAGGGGTTCTGCGAGCACCGGGGAGCTGTTTTTT. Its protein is CASSSDRGSASTGELFF.

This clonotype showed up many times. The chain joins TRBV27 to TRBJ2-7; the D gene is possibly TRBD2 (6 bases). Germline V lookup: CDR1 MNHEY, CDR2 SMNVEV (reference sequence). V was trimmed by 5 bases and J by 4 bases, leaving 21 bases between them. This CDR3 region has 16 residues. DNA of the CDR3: TGTGCCAGCAGTCCGCGCGCTAGCGCCGGGTCTTACGAGCAGTACTTC. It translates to CASSPRASAGSYEQYF.

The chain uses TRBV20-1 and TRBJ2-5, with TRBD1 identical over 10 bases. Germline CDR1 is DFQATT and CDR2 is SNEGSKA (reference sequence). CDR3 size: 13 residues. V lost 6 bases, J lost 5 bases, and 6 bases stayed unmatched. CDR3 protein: CSANDRGRETQYF. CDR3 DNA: TGCAGTGCAAACGACAGGGGGCGGGAGACCCAGTACTTC.

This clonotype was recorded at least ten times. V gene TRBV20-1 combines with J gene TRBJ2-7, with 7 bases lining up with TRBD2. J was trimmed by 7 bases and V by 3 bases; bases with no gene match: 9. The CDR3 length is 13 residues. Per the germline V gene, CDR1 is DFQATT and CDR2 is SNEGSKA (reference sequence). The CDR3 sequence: CSASRGGAQEQYF. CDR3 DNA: TGCAGTGCTAGCCGGGGAGGGGCGCAGGAGCAGTACTTC.